This TCR beta chain was sequenced during a study of blood T cell repertoires in COVID-19. Using immunoSEQ multiplex PCR, the repertoire was profiled, and TCRdb retains in-frame clones only, with some absent. The repertoire holds tens of thousands of clones, with 68% as singletons. There are a few counts of this clone. The CDR3 runs 15 residues. Germline CDR1 and CDR2: SGDLS and YYNGEE. Trimming removed 6 bases from V and 3 bases from J; junction bases left unmatched: 7. The chain joins TRBV9 to TRBJ2-2; 8 bases are shared with TRBD2. This clonotype originated in an older woman with acute or convalescent COVID-19. Sequencing was performed on peripheral blood. CDR3 protein: CASTLSGSHTGELFF. The CDR3 DNA reads TGTGCCAGCACCCTAAGCGGGAGTCACACCGGGGAGCTGTTTTTT.